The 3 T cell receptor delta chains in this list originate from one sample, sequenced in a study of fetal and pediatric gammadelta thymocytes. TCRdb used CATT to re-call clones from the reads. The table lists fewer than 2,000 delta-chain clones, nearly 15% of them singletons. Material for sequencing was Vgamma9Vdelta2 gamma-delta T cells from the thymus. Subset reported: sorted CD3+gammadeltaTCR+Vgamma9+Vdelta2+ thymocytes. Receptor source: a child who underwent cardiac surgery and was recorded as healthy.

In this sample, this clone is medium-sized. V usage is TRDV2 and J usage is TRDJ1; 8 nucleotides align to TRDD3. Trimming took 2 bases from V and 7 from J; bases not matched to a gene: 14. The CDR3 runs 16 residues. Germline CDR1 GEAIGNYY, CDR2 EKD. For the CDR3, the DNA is TGTGCCTGTGACAAAGCCTTTCCGTCTGGGGGAACTAAACTCATCTTT. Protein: CACDKAFPSGGTKLIF.

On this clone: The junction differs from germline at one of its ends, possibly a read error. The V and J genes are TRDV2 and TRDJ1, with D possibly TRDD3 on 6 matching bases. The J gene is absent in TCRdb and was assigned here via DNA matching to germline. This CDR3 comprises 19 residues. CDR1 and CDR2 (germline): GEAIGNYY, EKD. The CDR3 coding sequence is TGTGCCTGTGACAACCATTCCTTGAGGGATATTCCGTACACCAATAAACTCATCTTT. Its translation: CACDNHSLRDIPYTNKLIF.

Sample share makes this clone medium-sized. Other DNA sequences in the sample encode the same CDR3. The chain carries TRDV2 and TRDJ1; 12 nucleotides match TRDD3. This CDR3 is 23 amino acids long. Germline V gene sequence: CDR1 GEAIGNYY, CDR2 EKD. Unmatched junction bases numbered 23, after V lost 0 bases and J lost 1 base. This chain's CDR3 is CACDTALLGDTTRVPPTTDKLIF. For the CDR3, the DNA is TGTGCCTGTGACACCGCGTTACTGGGGGATACTACTCGGGTGCCCCCTACCACCGATAAACTCATCTTT.